A selection of T cell receptor beta chains follows, all from one sample in a study of identical twins. TCRdb reprocessed the 5' RACE reads via MiXCR and lists one record per CDR3 protein. The data contain over 200,000 distinct CDR3 sequences, approximately 10% of them singletons. The sample taken for sequencing was memory T cells sorted from blood. The origin of the receptors is a man between 45 and 60 years old in good health. Each CDR3 is given with its conserved first and last residue. D genes are given only for firm matches. Clone size is stated in some rows and not others, as once, few, many or a class when expanded.

TRBV15,-,TRBJ2-3,-,TGTGCCACCAGCAGAGATCCAAGGGGAGTTACAGATACGCAGTATTTT,CATSRDPRGVTDTQYF
TRBV20-1,-,TRBJ1-1,many,TGCAGTGCTGGCCGCAGGACAGCGTTTCCTGAAGCTTTCTTT,CSAGRRTAFPEAFF
TRBV9,-,TRBJ1-4,-,TGTGCCAGCAGCGTAGAGGGGGGGCGCGATGAAAAACTGTTTTTT,CASSVEGGRDEKLFF
TRBV5-8,-,TRBJ1-2,-,TGTGCCAGCAGCTTGGCAACGGGGACCCCGGGCTATGGCTACACCTTC,CASSLATGTPGYGYTF
TRBV28,-,TRBJ1-5,-,TGTGCCAGCAGTTTGGCGGCAGTTAATAGCAATCAGCCCCAGCATTTT,CASSLAAVNSNQPQHF
TRBV15,-,TRBJ2-1,many,TGTGCCACCAGCGGGCTAGCAGATTACAATGAGCAGTTCTTC,CATSGLADYNEQFF
TRBV5-1,TRBD2,TRBJ2-1,-,TGCGCCAGCAGCTTGGAACTAGCGGGAAGGTTCGGGGAGCAGTTCTTC,CASSLELAGRFGEQFF
TRBV6-2/TRBV6-3,-,TRBJ2-3,-,TGTGCCAGCAGTTACGTCGGGCCACCGCAGTATTTT,CASSYVGPPQYF
TRBV24-1,-,TRBJ2-7,many,TGTGCCACCAGTGATGATAAGTACGAGCAGTACTTC,CATSDDKYEQYF
TRBV7-6,-,TRBJ2-1,few,TGTGCCAGCAGCTTAAGCGCTAGCTCCTACAATGAGCAGTTCTTC,CASSLSASSYNEQFF
TRBV10-3,-,TRBJ1-3,-,TGTGCCATCAGTGACCCCGGTGGACAGACTGGAAACACCATATATTTT,CAISDPGGQTGNTIYF
TRBV9,-,TRBJ1-4,few,TGTGCCAGCAGCGTAGGGACAACTAATGAAAAACTGTTTTTT,CASSVGTTNEKLFF
TRBV5-4,-,TRBJ1-5,few,TGTGCCAGCAGCGTTGGAGCCGGTCAGCCCCAGCATTTT,CASSVGAGQPQHF
TRBV3-1,-,TRBJ1-4,few,TGTGCCAGCAGCCAGGGAATACGCAGGGCTGAAAAACTGTTTTTT,CASSQGIRRAEKLFF
TRBV10-3,TRBD1,TRBJ1-4,few,TGTGCCATCAGTACCGGGACAGGGGGGCAAAAACTGTTTTTT,CAISTGTGGQKLFF
TRBV7-9,TRBD1,TRBJ2-3,-,TGTGCCAGCAGCTGGAGGACAGGACCGACAGATACGCAGTATTTT,CASSWRTGPTDTQYF
TRBV9,TRBD1,TRBJ2-1,few,TGTGCCAGCAGCGTAGTTGGTGGGACAGGGGCCTACAATGAGCAGTTCTTC,CASSVVGGTGAYNEQFF
TRBV12-3/TRBV12-4,-,TRBJ1-3,few,TGTGCCAGCAGTTTAACCTGGAGCTCTGGAAACACCATATATTTT,CASSLTWSSGNTIYF
TRBV10-3,-,TRBJ2-1,many,TGTGCCATCAGTGACAGGGAGAATGAGCAGTTCTTC,CAISDRENEQFF
TRBV7-8,TRBD2,TRBJ2-1,few,TGTGCCAGCAGCTTAGAATCTGTAATAGCGGGCTACTCCTACAATGAGCAGTTCTTC,CASSLESVIAGYSYNEQFF
TRBV11-1,TRBD1,TRBJ1-1,-,TGTGCCAGCAGAATCGACAGGGCGAACACTGAAGCTTTCTTT,CASRIDRANTEAFF
TRBV28,-,TRBJ2-3,-,TGTGCCAGCAGCTTGAGAGGGAGCATAGATACGCAGTATTTT,CASSLRGSIDTQYF
TRBV7-8,-,TRBJ2-5,few,TGTGCCAGCAGCTACATGGGAGAGACCCAGTACTTC,CASSYMGETQYF
TRBV12-3/TRBV12-4,TRBD1,TRBJ1-4,few,TGTGCCAGCAGTTTATCCCACAGGGGGGGTGAAAAACTGTTTTTT,CASSLSHRGGEKLFF
TRBV9,TRBD2,TRBJ2-1,many,TGTGCCAGCAGCGAGGGGACTAGCGAAAATTACAATGAGCAGTTCTTC,CASSEGTSENYNEQFF
TRBV6-2/TRBV6-3,-,TRBJ1-2,-,TGTGCCAGCAGTTGGACAGAACTCTCCTATGGCTACACCTTC,CASSWTELSYGYTF
TRBV30,-,TRBJ1-1,many,TGTGCCTGGAGTGTATTAACTGAAGCTTTCTTT,CAWSVLTEAFF
TRBV5-1,TRBD2,TRBJ2-1,many,TGCGCCAGCAGTTTTACCGGGACTAGCGGGACGTATGAGCAGTTCTTC,CASSFTGTSGTYEQFF
TRBV12-3/TRBV12-4,TRBD1,TRBJ1-5,many,TGTGCCAGCAGTTTCGTCGGGGACAGGAATCAGCCCCAGCATTTT,CASSFVGDRNQPQHF
TRBV28,TRBD1,TRBJ1-5,many,TGTGCCAGTGAACAGGGGAGGCCCCAGCATTTT,CASEQGRPQHF
TRBV5-5,-,TRBJ1-1,-,TGTGCCAGCAGCTTGTCGGCCAGAGGGAACACTGAAGCTTTCTTT,CASSLSARGNTEAFF
TRBV7-3,TRBD2,TRBJ2-1,-,TGTGCCAGCAGCCCCGGACTAGCGGAAAAAAATGAGCAGTTCTTC,CASSPGLAEKNEQFF
TRBV20-1,TRBD1,TRBJ2-7,many,TGCAGTGGGGGACAGGGCTCGTCCTACTACGAGCAGTACTTC,CSGGQGSSYYEQYF
TRBV19,-,TRBJ1-1,-,TGTGCCAGTAGTATCAGGGTTTCGGCACCCTTCTGGGGCACTGAAGCTTTCTTT,CASSIRVSAPFWGTEAFF
TRBV27,TRBD2,TRBJ2-7,-,TGTGCCAGCAGTATAGCGGGGCGCGGATGGGAGCAGTACTTC,CASSIAGRGWEQYF
TRBV30,TRBD1,TRBJ1-1,-,TGTGCCTGGAGCCGGGACAGGGGGAACACTGAAGCTTTCTTT,CAWSRDRGNTEAFF
TRBV20-1,-,TRBJ2-1,-,TGCAGTGCTAGAGATCCAGCGAGATCCTACAATGAGCAGTTCTTC,CSARDPARSYNEQFF